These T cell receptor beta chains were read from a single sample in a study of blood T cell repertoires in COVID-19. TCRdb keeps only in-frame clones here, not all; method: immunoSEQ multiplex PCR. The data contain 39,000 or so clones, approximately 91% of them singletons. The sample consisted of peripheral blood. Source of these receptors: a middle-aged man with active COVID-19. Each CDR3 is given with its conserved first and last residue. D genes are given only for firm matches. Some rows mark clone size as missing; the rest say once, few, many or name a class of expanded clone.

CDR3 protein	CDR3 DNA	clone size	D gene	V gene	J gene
CASSLGLATDEQYF	TGTGCCAGCAGTTTGGGACTAGCTACCGACGAGCAGTACTTC	.	TRBD2	TRBV6-5	TRBJ2-7
CASSYGQAGDTEAFF	TGTGCCAGCAGTTATGGGCAGGCGGGAGACACTGAAGCTTTCTTT	.	.	TRBV6-5	TRBJ1-1
CASKGAWGDSYEQYF	TGTGCCAGCAAGGGGGCTTGGGGGGACTCCTACGAGCAGTACTTC	.	.	TRBV27	TRBJ2-7
CASTTGGTDTQYF	TGTGCCAGTACGACGGGAGGCACAGATACGCAGTATTTT	.	.	TRBV19	TRBJ2-3
CASSIRGITYNEQFF	TGCGCCAGCAGCATCCGCGGGATAACATACAATGAGCAGTTCTTC	.	.	TRBV4-1	TRBJ2-1
CASSLGDRGYGYTF	TGCGCCAGCAGCTTAGGGGACAGGGGGTATGGCTACACCTTC	.	TRBD1	TRBV5-1	TRBJ1-2
CASSIRPEQAEAFF	TGTGCCAGTAGTATCCGGCCGGAACAGGCTGAAGCTTTCTTT	.	.	TRBV19	TRBJ1-1
CASSPSGTPNTEAFF	TGTGCCAGCAGCCCGTCCGGGACACCGAACACTGAAGCTTTCTTT	.	.	TRBV3-1/TRBV3-2	TRBJ1-1
CASSLPLAGGETQYF	TGCGCCAGCAGCTTGCCACTAGCGGGAGGAGAGACCCAGTACTTC	.	TRBD2	TRBV5-1	TRBJ2-5
CSVVGLAGPSYEQYF	TGCAGCGTTGTCGGACTAGCGGGACCATCCTACGAGCAGTACTTC	.	TRBD2	TRBV29-1	TRBJ2-7
CASSLAIAGDTQYF	TGTGCCAGCAGCTTGGCTATAGCTGGAGATACGCAGTATTTT	.	.	TRBV5-8	TRBJ2-3
CAGGDGNTIYF	TGTGCCGGAGGGGATGGAAACACCATATATTTT	few	.	TRBV10-3	TRBJ1-3
CTHRRGPSSYEQYF	TGCACCCACAGGCGGGGGCCGAGCTCCTACGAGCAGTACTTC	.	.	TRBV1	TRBJ2-7
CASTTSGYEQYF	TGTGCCAGCACAACTAGCGGGTACGAGCAGTACTTC	.	TRBD2	TRBV6-5	TRBJ2-7
CASSSSGVDNSPLHF	TGTGCCAGCAGCTCTTCAGGGGTCGATAATTCACCCCTCCACTTT	.	.	TRBV5-4	TRBJ1-6
CASSPRRASTNTGELFF	TGCGCCAGCAGCCCCCGCCGAGCGAGTACGAACACCGGGGAGCTGTTTTTT	.	.	TRBV5-1	TRBJ2-2
CASSSTGIRNTEAFF	TGTGCCAGCAGCTCGACAGGGATACGGAACACTGAAGCTTTCTTT	.	TRBD1	TRBV7-2	TRBJ1-1
CAISDRMNTEAFF	TGTGCCATCAGTGACAGGATGAACACTGAAGCTTTCTTT	.	.	TRBV10-3	TRBJ1-1
CAISEGQGSYEQYF	TGTGCCATCAGTGAGGGACAGGGCTCCTACGAGCAGTACTTC	.	TRBD1	TRBV10-3	TRBJ2-7
CASSLLAGETQYF	TGTGCCAGCAGCTTACTAGCGGGAGAGACCCAGTACTTC	.	TRBD2	TRBV5-5	TRBJ2-5
CASSLEGLIGYTF	TGTGCCAGCAGCTTGGAGGGGTTGATTGGCTACACCTTC	.	.	TRBV5-4	TRBJ1-2
CASSPSGPSEQYF	TGTGCCAGCAGCCCGAGCGGGCCTAGCGAGCAGTACTTC	.	.	TRBV3-1/TRBV3-2	TRBJ2-7
CASSRRQETQYF	TGTGCCAGCAGCCGGAGGCAAGAGACCCAGTACTTC	.	.	TRBV3-1/TRBV3-2	TRBJ2-5
CAWSRQGAGANVLTF	TGTGCCTGGAGTCGCCAGGGTGCTGGGGCCAACGTCCTGACTTTC	.	.	TRBV30	TRBJ2-6
CASSIGHSSRIEAFF	TGTGCCAGTAGTATAGGACACAGCAGTAGGATTGAAGCTTTCTTT	.	.	TRBV19	TRBJ1-1
CASSPRGVGGGLPDTQYF	TGTGCCAGCAGCCCCCGCGGGGTTGGCGGGGGGTTACCAGATACGCAGTATTTT	.	TRBD2	TRBV9	TRBJ2-3
CASRGAAGETQYF	TGTGCCAGCCGTGGGGCCGCAGGAGAGACCCAGTACTTC	.	.	TRBV25-1	TRBJ2-5
CASSKGLQEKLFF	TGTGCCAGCAGCAAAGGCCTACAGGAAAAACTGTTTTTT	.	.	TRBV7-2	TRBJ1-4
CASTKNYGYTF	TGTGCCAGTACTAAAAATTATGGCTACACCTTC	.	.	TRBV19	TRBJ1-2
CASSVDGGNVNEQFF	TGTGCCAGCAGCGTAGATGGCGGGAATGTCAATGAGCAGTTCTTC	.	.	TRBV9	TRBJ2-1
CASSSDRRGYTF	TGTGCCAGCAGCTCGGACAGACGTGGCTACACCTTC	.	.	TRBV7-8	TRBJ1-2
CASSEGQGVNSPLHF	TGTGCCAGCTCCGAAGGACAGGGGGTTAATTCACCCCTCCACTTT	.	TRBD1	TRBV18	TRBJ1-6
CAWSLSSNYGYTF	TGTGCCTGGAGCCTTAGTTCTAACTATGGCTACACCTTC	once	.	TRBV30	TRBJ1-2
CASSFKTTLAHNHNEQFF	TGCGCCAGCAGCTTTAAAACAACACTAGCGCATAACCACAATGAGCAGTTCTTC	.	TRBD2	TRBV5-1	TRBJ2-1
CASSREGWNEQYF	TGTGCCAGCAGCAGGGAGGGGTGGAACGAGCAGTACTTC	.	TRBD2	TRBV5-8	TRBJ2-7
CASATRTMNTEAFF	TGTGCCAGTGCGACACGCACCATGAACACTGAAGCTTTCTTT	.	.	TRBV19	TRBJ1-1
CASSLATVGGYEQYF	TGTGCCAGCAGCTTAGCGACCGTGGGGGGCTACGAGCAGTACTTC	.	.	TRBV7-2	TRBJ2-7
CASSQVRGGTEAFF	TGCGCCAGCAGCCAGGTACGGGGAGGGACTGAAGCTTTCTTT	.	.	TRBV4-1	TRBJ1-1
CASSPPAGPQTEAFF	TGTGCCAGCTCACCACCGGCAGGGCCGCAGACTGAAGCTTTCTTT	.	.	TRBV18	TRBJ1-1
CASTPDGGGTEAFF	TGTGCCAGCACCCCTGACGGGGGGGGCACTGAAGCTTTCTTT	.	.	TRBV7-9	TRBJ1-1
CASSYGSGAYEQYF	TGTGCCAGCAGTTACGGTTCGGGGGCCTACGAGCAGTACTTC	once	.	TRBV6-5	TRBJ2-7
CASSITSGQGAEAFF	TGTGCCAGCAGTATAACTTCGGGACAGGGCGCTGAAGCTTTCTTT	.	TRBD1	TRBV7-3	TRBJ1-1
CASSSTEQNGYEQYF	TGTGCCAGCTCCTCCACGGAACAGAACGGCTACGAGCAGTACTTC	few	.	TRBV18	TRBJ2-7
CASIPGWGTEAFF	TGTGCCAGTATACCAGGGTGGGGCACTGAAGCTTTCTTT	few	.	TRBV19	TRBJ1-1
CASSWGQTGFSTDTQYF	TGCGCCAGCAGCTGGGGGCAAACAGGGTTTAGCACAGATACGCAGTATTTT	.	.	TRBV5-1	TRBJ2-3
CASSISRGAGELFF	TGTGCCAGCAGCATCAGCCGGGGGGCCGGGGAGCTGTTTTTT	.	TRBD2	TRBV9	TRBJ2-2